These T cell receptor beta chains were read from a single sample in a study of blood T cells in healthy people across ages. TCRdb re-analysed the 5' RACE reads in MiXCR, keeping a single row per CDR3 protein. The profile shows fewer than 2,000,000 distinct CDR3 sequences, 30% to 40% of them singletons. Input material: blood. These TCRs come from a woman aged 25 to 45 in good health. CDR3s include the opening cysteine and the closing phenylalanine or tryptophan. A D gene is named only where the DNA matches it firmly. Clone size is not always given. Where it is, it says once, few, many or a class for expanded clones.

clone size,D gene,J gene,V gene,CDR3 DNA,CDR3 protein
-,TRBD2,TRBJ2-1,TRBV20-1,TGCAGTGCTAGTGGGACTAGCGGGGGGATGTCCTACAATGAGCAGTTCTTC,CSASGTSGGMSYNEQFF
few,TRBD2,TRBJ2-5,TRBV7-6,TGTGCCAGCAGCTCGAGCGGGAGTGAGACCCAGTACTTC,CASSSSGSETQYF
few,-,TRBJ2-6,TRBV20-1,TGCAGTGCTAGGTTCTCTGGGGCCAACGTCCTGACTTTC,CSARFSGANVLTF
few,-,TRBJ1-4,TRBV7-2,TGTGCCAGCAGCTTAGTTGCGGGTGGCGTCGGTGGTGAAAAACTGTTTTTT,CASSLVAGGVGGEKLFF
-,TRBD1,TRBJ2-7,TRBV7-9,TGTGCCAGCAGCTTAGGCACAGGGGCGGACTACGAGCAGTACTTC,CASSLGTGADYEQYF
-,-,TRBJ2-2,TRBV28,TGTGCCAGCAGCCTCGACAAATTGAACACCGGGGAGCTGTTTTTT,CASSLDKLNTGELFF
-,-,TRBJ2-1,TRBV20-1,TGCAGTGCTAGAGCAAACGTCGATACAGCCAGTGAGCAGTTCTTC,CSARANVDTASEQFF
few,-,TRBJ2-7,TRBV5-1,TGCGCCAGCAGCTTGGTTAAGCAGGAGGCCGAGCAGTACTTC,CASSLVKQEAEQYF
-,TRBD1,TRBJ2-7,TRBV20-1,TGCAGTGCCCCCTTAAGGGACAGGGGGGCCTACGAGCAGTACTTC,CSAPLRDRGAYEQYF
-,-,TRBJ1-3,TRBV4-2,TGTGCCAGCAGCCAATTACCGGAGGACGAGGCTGGAAACACCATATATTTT,CASSQLPEDEAGNTIYF
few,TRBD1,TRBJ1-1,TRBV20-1,TGCAGTGCTAGAAAGGGGGCTAAATCGAACACTGAAGCTTTCTTT,CSARKGAKSNTEAFF
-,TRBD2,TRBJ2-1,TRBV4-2,TGTGCCAGCAGCCATGCCCCGGGTAGCGGGAGCGCCAATGTGCAGTTCTTC,CASSHAPGSGSANVQFF
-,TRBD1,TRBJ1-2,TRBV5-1,TGCGCCAGCAGCTTAGATTCGGACAGGACAAACTATGGCTACACCTTC,CASSLDSDRTNYGYTF
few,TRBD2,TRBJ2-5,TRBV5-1,TGCGCCAGCAGCTTGGTAGTAGCGGGAGGAACCAGAGAGACCCAGTACTTC,CASSLVVAGGTRETQYF
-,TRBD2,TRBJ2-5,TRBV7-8,TGTGCCAGCAGCTTCGAGCAGCGGGGGGGCCTCTATGAGACCCAGTACTTC,CASSFEQRGGLYETQYF
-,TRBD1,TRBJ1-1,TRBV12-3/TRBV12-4,TGTGCCAGCAGTCCCGCCAGGGGGGGCCTGAACACTGAAGCTTTCTTT,CASSPARGGLNTEAFF
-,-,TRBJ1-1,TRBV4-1,TGCGCCAGCAAACAGGGTTTTGAACACGGTGAAGCTTTCTTT,CASKQGFEHGEAFF
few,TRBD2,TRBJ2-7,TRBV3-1,TGTGCCAGCGAGGGACTAGCGGGAGGTCGGAACGCCTACGAGCAGTACTTC,CASEGLAGGRNAYEQYF
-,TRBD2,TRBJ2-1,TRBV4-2,TGTGCCAGCAGCCAAGGTCGTCTAGCGGGGGGTGTCGATGAGCAGTTCTTC,CASSQGRLAGGVDEQFF
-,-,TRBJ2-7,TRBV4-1,TGCGCCAGCAGCCAAGTTAGTGGGGACCCGACCTACGAGCAGTACTTC,CASSQVSGDPTYEQYF
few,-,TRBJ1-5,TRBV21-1,TGTGCCAACAGGCAGCCCCAGCATTTT,CANRQPQHF
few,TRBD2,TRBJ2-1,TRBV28,TGTGCCAGCAGGCCAACTAGCGGGAGGGCCTCCTACAATGAGCAGTTCTTC,CASRPTSGRASYNEQFF
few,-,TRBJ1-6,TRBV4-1,TGCGCCAGCAGCTTACTAACGGGTAATTCACCCCTCCACTTT,CASSLLTGNSPLHF
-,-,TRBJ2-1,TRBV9,TGTGCCAGCCTAATGGAAGGGGCAGTGGGCAATGAGCAGTTCTTC,CASLMEGAVGNEQFF
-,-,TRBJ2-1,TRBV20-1,TGCAGTGCTAGAGCCCGGACCTCATACAATGAGCAGTTCTTC,CSARARTSYNEQFF
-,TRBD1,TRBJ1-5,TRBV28,TGTGCCAGCAGTTTCCGACAGGGGACTCCGCCTCAGCCCCAGCATTTT,CASSFRQGTPPQPQHF
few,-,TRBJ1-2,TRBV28,TGTGCCAGCAGTTCCCCGACATGGGGCTACACCTTC,CASSSPTWGYTF
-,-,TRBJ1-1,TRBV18,TGTGCCACTTCCCGGACCATGCCCACGAACATGAACATTGAAGCTTTCTTT,CATSRTMPTNMNIEAFF
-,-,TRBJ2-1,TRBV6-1,TGTGCCAGTAACCAAGGCTTCACCTACAATGAGCAGTTCTTC,CASNQGFTYNEQFF
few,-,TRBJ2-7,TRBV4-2,TGTGCCAGTGGTGGTCGGGGCAGCTACGAGCAGTACTTC,CASGGRGSYEQYF
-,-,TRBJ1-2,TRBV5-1,TGCGCCAGCAGCTTGATCGTGGCCGCGGGAGGCTACACCTTC,CASSLIVAAGGYTF
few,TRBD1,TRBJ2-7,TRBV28,TGTGCCAGCAGTTCACATGACAGGGGGCTGACCTACGAGCAGTACTTC,CASSSHDRGLTYEQYF
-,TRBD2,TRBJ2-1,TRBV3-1,TGTGCCAGCAGCCGCTTCCATCCTAGCGGGGCGGGGTTGGGCAATGAGCAGTTCTTC,CASSRFHPSGAGLGNEQFF
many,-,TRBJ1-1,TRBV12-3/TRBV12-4,TGTGCCAGCACCCCCATTGAGGCGGGCAGAACTGAAGCTTTCTTT,CASTPIEAGRTEAFF
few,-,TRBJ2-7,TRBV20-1,TGCAGTGCTGGAGATTCAGGGCACCCTTACGAGCAGTACTTC,CSAGDSGHPYEQYF
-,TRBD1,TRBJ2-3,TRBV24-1,TGTGCCACCAGTGATTCTACGACAGGGGGCTTAGCAGATACGCAGTATTTT,CATSDSTTGGLADTQYF
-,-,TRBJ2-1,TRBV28,TGTGCCAGCAGTGCCTACAGGGAAAATGAGCAGTTCTTC,CASSAYRENEQFF
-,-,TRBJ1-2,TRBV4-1,TGCGCCAGCAGCCAAGAACGGAGTGGGAATTGGGTCTATGGCTACACCTTC,CASSQERSGNWVYGYTF
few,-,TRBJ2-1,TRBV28,TGTGCCAGCAGTCTGACAGACCCTAAGCAGTTCTTC,CASSLTDPKQFF
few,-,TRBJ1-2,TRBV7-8,TGTGCCAGCAGCTTAGAGGGGATGAGGGGGACCCATGAGGGCTACACCTTC,CASSLEGMRGTHEGYTF
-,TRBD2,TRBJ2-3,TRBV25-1,TGTACCAGCGGGGAGAGCGGGAGGGGCACAGATACGCAGTATTTT,CTSGESGRGTDTQYF
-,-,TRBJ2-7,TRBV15,TGTGCCACGGCGGGTTCGGGACTCAGCTCCTACGAGCAGTACTTC,CATAGSGLSSYEQYF
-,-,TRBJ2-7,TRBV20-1,TGCAGAGGTACTAGGGCTGAGTACAAGCAGTACTTC,CRGTRAEYKQYF
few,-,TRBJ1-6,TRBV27,TGTGCCAGCAGTTCCCCCCCCCGATTTCGTCGGTCACCCCTCCACTTT,CASSSPPRFRRSPLHF